The text below deals with one TCR beta chain. Its specificity is unknown. Sequence at one end of the junction differs from germline and may be a read error. This sample stems from a study of T cell responses to AZD1222 COVID-19 vaccine. Whole-study findings and limits: With dominance at 160-218 and 743-854, vaccine-associated CD4 TCRs spanned spike. Within unmutated variant regions lay the reported targets of nearly half of spike-specific TCRs.

Measured with immunoSEQ multiplex PCR; TCRdb has only the in-frame clones, and not every one. This sample has roughly 51,000 clones, with 65% to 90% found just once. The source was peripheral blood, collected 28 days after the second AZD1222 dose. The sequence came from an adult who received the AZD1222 COVID-19 vaccine.

The DNA for the CDR3 is TGTGCCACCAGTCGGCCGGGACAGGGGTCGAACACTGAAGCTTTCTTT. The encoded protein is CATSRPGQGSNTEAFF. The chain recombines TRBV10-3 with TRBJ1-1; TRBD1 matches at 10 bases. This CDR3 is 16 amino acids long. Germline CDR1 ENHRY, CDR2 SYGVKD.